Listed below are T cell receptor beta chains from one sample, sequenced in a study of T cell repertoires in cytomegalovirus infection. In TCRdb, the reads were re-called with MiXCR into one record per CDR3 protein. The repertoire consists of around 450,000 distinct CDR3 sequences, with about 11% occurring once and the leading ten covering 10%. Sequencing was performed on PBMCs. These receptors came from a human donor in good health (CMV status not recorded). Some clones in this sample may be carry-over from other donors' samples. Both conserved end residues are part of each CDR3. The order of the fields is J gene, V gene, clone size, D gene, CDR3 protein, CDR3 DNA. The D gene is left open where the match is weak. Not all rows give a size; the values are once, few, many and, for expanded clones, a class.

TRBJ2-3	TRBV29-1	many	.	CSVNPTGTQYF	TGCAGCGTTAACCCCACGGGGACGCAGTATTTT
TRBJ2-3	TRBV24-1	many	.	CATSDAQRAGDTQYF	TGTGCCACCAGTGATGCCCAGCGGGCAGGGGATACGCAGTATTTT
TRBJ2-3	TRBV2	once	.	CASFLEGRATDTQYF	TGTGCCAGCTTCCTAGAGGGGCGGGCCACAGATACGCAGTATTTT
TRBJ2-1	TRBV10-3	many	.	CAIRTPKGNYNEQFF	TGTGCCATCAGGACTCCCAAGGGAAACTACAATGAGCAGTTCTTC
TRBJ2-3	TRBV5-1	many	TRBD2	CASTLAGGTDTQYF	TGTGCCAGCACCCTAGCGGGAGGCACAGATACGCAGTATTTT
TRBJ2-1	TRBV7-2	many	TRBD2	CASSPMTSGGPSYNEQFF	TGTGCCAGCAGCCCCATGACTAGCGGGGGGCCCTCCTACAATGAGCAGTTCTTC
TRBJ1-1	TRBV6-2/TRBV6-3	many	.	CASSYRKNTEAFF	TGTGCCAGCAGTTACCGCAAGAACACTGAAGCTTTCTTT
TRBJ1-1	TRBV12-3/TRBV12-4	many	.	CASSFAINTEAFF	TGTGCCAGCAGTTTCGCGATAAACACTGAAGCTTTCTTT
TRBJ2-7	TRBV5-4	.	.	CASSFGGISYEQYF	TGTGCCAGCAGCTTCGGAGGGATCTCCTACGAGCAGTACTTC
TRBJ2-5	TRBV7-2	many	TRBD2	CASSLGRLAGVGETQYF	TGTGCCAGCAGCTTAGGCCGACTAGCGGGAGTTGGGGAGACCCAGTACTTC
TRBJ2-4	TRBV7-3	many	TRBD1	CASSVDRENIQYF	TGTGCCAGCAGCGTTGACAGGGAGAACATTCAGTACTTC
TRBJ2-1	TRBV7-2	many	.	CASSPMSYNEQFF	TGTGCCAGCAGCCCAATGAGCTACAATGAGCAGTTCTTC
TRBJ1-1	TRBV4-2	.	TRBD1	CASRLQGRNTEAFF	TGTGCCAGCAGGCTACAGGGGAGGAACACTGAAGCTTTCTTT
TRBJ2-5	TRBV20-1	.	TRBD2	CSATTSGGPQETQYF	TGCAGTGCCACGACTAGCGGGGGGCCCCAAGAGACCCAGTACTTC
TRBJ1-6	TRBV19	many	.	CASSIRRQWGSDSPLHF	TGTGCCAGTAGTATTCGCCGGCAATGGGGGTCAGACTCACCCCTCCACTTT
TRBJ2-1	TRBV7-9	.	TRBD1	CASSARGGPYSYNEQFF	TGTGCCAGCAGCGCACGAGGGGGCCCTTATTCCTACAATGAGCAGTTCTTC
TRBJ2-5	TRBV28	many	TRBD2	CASSFGLAGQETQYF	TGTGCCAGCAGTTTCGGACTAGCGGGACAAGAGACCCAGTACTTC
TRBJ2-5	TRBV10-3	few	TRBD1	CAMSTGEKETQYF	TGTGCCATGTCGACAGGGGAAAAAGAGACCCAGTACTTC
TRBJ2-5	TRBV20-1	many	.	CSARDPAASAPQETQYF	TGCAGTGCTAGAGATCCGGCAGCCTCTGCCCCCCAAGAGACCCAGTACTTC
TRBJ2-7	TRBV7-2	many	TRBD2	CASSLAGGVGRYEQYF	TGTGCCAGCAGCTTAGCGGGAGGGGTTGGTCGCTACGAGCAGTACTTC
TRBJ1-1	TRBV7-9	many	.	CASSSKLNTEAFF	TGTGCCAGCAGCTCAAAGCTGAACACTGAAGCTTTCTTT
TRBJ1-3	TRBV7-6	many	.	CASSLSNTIYF	TGTGCCAGCAGCTTAAGCAACACCATATATTTT